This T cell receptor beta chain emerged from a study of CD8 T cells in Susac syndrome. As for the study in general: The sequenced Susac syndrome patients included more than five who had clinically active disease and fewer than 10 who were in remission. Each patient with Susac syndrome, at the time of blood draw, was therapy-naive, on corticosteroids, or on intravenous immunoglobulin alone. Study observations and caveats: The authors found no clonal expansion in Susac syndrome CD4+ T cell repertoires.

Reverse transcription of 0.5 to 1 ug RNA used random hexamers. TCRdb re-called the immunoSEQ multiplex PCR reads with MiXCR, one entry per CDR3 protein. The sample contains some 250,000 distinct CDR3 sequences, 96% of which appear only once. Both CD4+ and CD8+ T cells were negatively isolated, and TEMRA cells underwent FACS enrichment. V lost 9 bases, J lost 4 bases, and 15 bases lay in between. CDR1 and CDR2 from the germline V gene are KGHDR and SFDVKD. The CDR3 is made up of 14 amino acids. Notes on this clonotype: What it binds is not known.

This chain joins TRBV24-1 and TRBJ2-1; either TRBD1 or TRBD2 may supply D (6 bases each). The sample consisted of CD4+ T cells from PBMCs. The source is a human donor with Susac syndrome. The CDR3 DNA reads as TGTGCCACCCGGGGCGGGACACCATACAATGAGCAGTTCTTC. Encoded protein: CATRGGTPYNEQFF.